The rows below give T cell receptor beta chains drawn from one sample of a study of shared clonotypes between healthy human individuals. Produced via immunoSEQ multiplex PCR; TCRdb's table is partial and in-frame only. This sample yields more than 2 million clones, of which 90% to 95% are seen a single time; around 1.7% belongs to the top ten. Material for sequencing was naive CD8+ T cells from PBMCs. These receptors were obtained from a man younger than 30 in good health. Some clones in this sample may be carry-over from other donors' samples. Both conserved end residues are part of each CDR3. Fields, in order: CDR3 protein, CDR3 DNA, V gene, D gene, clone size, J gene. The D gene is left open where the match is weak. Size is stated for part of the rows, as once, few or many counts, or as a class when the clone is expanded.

cdr3_aa: CASRGAEAFF
cdr3_nt: TGCGCCAGCAGGGGGGCTGAAGCTTTCTTT
v_call: TRBV5-1
d_call: .
clone_size: once
j_call: TRBJ1-1

cdr3_aa: CASSGGGGSYTDTQYF
cdr3_nt: TGTGCCAGCAGCGGAGGTGGCGGGAGCTACACAGATACGCAGTATTTT
v_call: TRBV9
d_call: TRBD2
clone_size: .
j_call: TRBJ2-3

cdr3_aa: CASSPRQGSYEQYF
cdr3_nt: TGTGCCAGCAGCCCCCGACAGGGGTCTTACGAGCAGTACTTC
v_call: TRBV9
d_call: TRBD1
clone_size: .
j_call: TRBJ2-7

cdr3_aa: CATTPSPRDGGISNQPQHF
cdr3_nt: TGTGCCACCACACCTTCCCCCCGGGACGGGGGGATTAGCAATCAGCCCCAGCATTTT
v_call: TRBV19
d_call: .
clone_size: .
j_call: TRBJ1-5

cdr3_aa: CASSVGLDTQYF
cdr3_nt: TGTGCCAGCAGCGTAGGGTTGGATACGCAGTATTTT
v_call: TRBV9
d_call: .
clone_size: .
j_call: TRBJ2-3

cdr3_aa: CSVETGAKLFF
cdr3_nt: TGCAGCGTTGAAACAGGGGCAAAACTGTTTTTT
v_call: TRBV29-1
d_call: TRBD1
clone_size: .
j_call: TRBJ1-4

cdr3_aa: CASSYPGTANYEQYF
cdr3_nt: TGTGCCAGCAGCTACCCGGGGACAGCAAACTACGAGCAGTACTTC
v_call: TRBV7-9
d_call: TRBD1
clone_size: .
j_call: TRBJ2-7

cdr3_aa: CASSADAHYGYTF
cdr3_nt: TGTGCCAGCAGCGCGGATGCCCACTATGGCTACACCTTC
v_call: TRBV9
d_call: .
clone_size: .
j_call: TRBJ1-2

cdr3_aa: CASSFGHLSYNEQFF
cdr3_nt: TGTGCCAGCAGTTTTGGACACCTCTCCTACAATGAGCAGTTCTTC
v_call: TRBV27
d_call: .
clone_size: .
j_call: TRBJ2-1

cdr3_aa: CAWSGDPPGLAGDERPYNEQFF
cdr3_nt: TGTGCCTGGAGTGGGGACCCTCCGGGACTAGCGGGAGACGAGAGGCCCTACAATGAGCAGTTCTTC
v_call: TRBV30
d_call: TRBD2
clone_size: .
j_call: TRBJ2-1

cdr3_aa: CASSSGLAGIWEQYF
cdr3_nt: TGTGCCAGCAGCTCCGGACTAGCGGGAATATGGGAGCAGTACTTC
v_call: TRBV7-9
d_call: TRBD2
clone_size: .
j_call: TRBJ2-7

cdr3_aa: CASSKEGHTYEQYF
cdr3_nt: TGTGCCAGCAGCAAAGAGGGACACACCTACGAGCAGTACTTC
v_call: TRBV28
d_call: .
clone_size: .
j_call: TRBJ2-7

cdr3_aa: CASSLPSAGARFSYEQYF
cdr3_nt: TGTGCCAGCAGCTTACCGTCCGCGGGAGCGCGCTTTTCTTACGAGCAGTACTTC
v_call: TRBV7-8
d_call: TRBD2
clone_size: .
j_call: TRBJ2-7

cdr3_aa: CASRSPGLAGTYEQYF
cdr3_nt: TGTGCCAGCAGAAGTCCCGGACTAGCGGGAACCTACGAGCAGTACTTC
v_call: TRBV6-6
d_call: TRBD2
clone_size: .
j_call: TRBJ2-7

cdr3_aa: CAFRAGGLYNEQFF
cdr3_nt: TGTGCCTTTAGAGCGGGAGGACTCTACAATGAGCAGTTCTTC
v_call: TRBV30
d_call: TRBD2
clone_size: .
j_call: TRBJ2-1

cdr3_aa: CASSFRDTGNTIYF
cdr3_nt: TGTGCCAGCAGTTTCAGGGACACTGGAAACACCATATATTTT
v_call: TRBV28
d_call: .
clone_size: .
j_call: TRBJ1-3

cdr3_aa: CASFLGGGQPQHF
cdr3_nt: TGTGCCTCGTTCTTGGGGGGAGGTCAGCCCCAGCATTTT
v_call: TRBV6-1
d_call: .
clone_size: few
j_call: TRBJ1-5

cdr3_aa: CASSQVRTRPVNEQFF
cdr3_nt: TGTGCCAGCAGCCAAGTACGAACTAGGCCTGTCAATGAGCAGTTCTTC
v_call: TRBV14
d_call: .
clone_size: once
j_call: TRBJ2-1

cdr3_aa: CASSLSKPHEQYF
cdr3_nt: TGTGCCAGCAGCTTATCCAAACCCCACGAGCAGTACTTC
v_call: TRBV7-6
d_call: .
clone_size: .
j_call: TRBJ2-7

cdr3_aa: CASSPSVTDTQYF
cdr3_nt: TGTGCCAGCTCACCGTCAGTCACAGATACGCAGTATTTT
v_call: TRBV18
d_call: .
clone_size: .
j_call: TRBJ2-3

cdr3_aa: CANQGAQPQHF
cdr3_nt: TGTGCCAACCAGGGAGCTCAGCCCCAGCATTTT
v_call: TRBV27
d_call: .
clone_size: .
j_call: TRBJ1-5

cdr3_aa: CASSQLGRIGGNEQFF
cdr3_nt: TGTGCCAGCAGCCAACTCGGGAGAATCGGAGGGAATGAGCAGTTCTTC
v_call: TRBV9
d_call: .
clone_size: .
j_call: TRBJ2-1

cdr3_aa: CASSSRPGNTIYF
cdr3_nt: TGTGCCAGCAGTTCTCGTCCGGGAAACACCATATATTTT
v_call: TRBV27
d_call: .
clone_size: .
j_call: TRBJ1-3

cdr3_aa: CASSPWGYLESYEQYF
cdr3_nt: TGTGCCAGCAGTCCTTGGGGTTACCTGGAGAGCTACGAGCAGTACTTC
v_call: TRBV27
d_call: .
clone_size: .
j_call: TRBJ2-7

cdr3_aa: CASSLDSRSQFF
cdr3_nt: TGTGCCAGCAGCTTAGATTCCAGATCGCAGTTCTTC
v_call: TRBV11-2
d_call: .
clone_size: .
j_call: TRBJ2-1

cdr3_aa: CASSTGIETQYF
cdr3_nt: TGTGCCAGCAGTACAGGGATAGAGACCCAGTACTTC
v_call: TRBV28
d_call: .
clone_size: .
j_call: TRBJ2-5

cdr3_aa: CASKATDRLNTEAFF
cdr3_nt: TGCGCCAGCAAGGCTACCGACAGGTTGAACACTGAAGCTTTCTTT
v_call: TRBV5-1
d_call: .
clone_size: .
j_call: TRBJ1-1

cdr3_aa: CASSLRTGGSYEQYF
cdr3_nt: TGTGCCAGCAGTTTACGGACAGGGGGATCCTACGAGCAGTACTTC
v_call: TRBV27
d_call: TRBD1
clone_size: .
j_call: TRBJ2-7

cdr3_aa: CSVGGGAAYNEQFF
cdr3_nt: TGCAGCGTTGGAGGCGGGGCCGCCTACAATGAGCAGTTCTTC
v_call: TRBV29-1
d_call: .
clone_size: once
j_call: TRBJ2-1

cdr3_aa: CASSREDRVQFF
cdr3_nt: TGTGCCAGCAGCCGCGAGGACAGGGTGCAGTTCTTC
v_call: TRBV7-9
d_call: TRBD1
clone_size: .
j_call: TRBJ2-1

cdr3_aa: CASSPSKGGNYGYTF
cdr3_nt: TGTGCCAGCAGTCCCAGTAAAGGGGGAAACTATGGCTACACCTTC
v_call: TRBV27
d_call: .
clone_size: .
j_call: TRBJ1-2

cdr3_aa: CAWSGSFGRPFLFF
cdr3_nt: TGTGCCTGGAGTGGCAGTTTTGGCAGGCCTTTTCTGTTCTTC
v_call: TRBV30
d_call: .
clone_size: .
j_call: TRBJ2-1

cdr3_aa: CASGQWEGTGELFF
cdr3_nt: TGTGCCAGCGGTCAATGGGAGGGCACCGGGGAGCTGTTTTTT
v_call: TRBV28
d_call: TRBD2
clone_size: .
j_call: TRBJ2-2